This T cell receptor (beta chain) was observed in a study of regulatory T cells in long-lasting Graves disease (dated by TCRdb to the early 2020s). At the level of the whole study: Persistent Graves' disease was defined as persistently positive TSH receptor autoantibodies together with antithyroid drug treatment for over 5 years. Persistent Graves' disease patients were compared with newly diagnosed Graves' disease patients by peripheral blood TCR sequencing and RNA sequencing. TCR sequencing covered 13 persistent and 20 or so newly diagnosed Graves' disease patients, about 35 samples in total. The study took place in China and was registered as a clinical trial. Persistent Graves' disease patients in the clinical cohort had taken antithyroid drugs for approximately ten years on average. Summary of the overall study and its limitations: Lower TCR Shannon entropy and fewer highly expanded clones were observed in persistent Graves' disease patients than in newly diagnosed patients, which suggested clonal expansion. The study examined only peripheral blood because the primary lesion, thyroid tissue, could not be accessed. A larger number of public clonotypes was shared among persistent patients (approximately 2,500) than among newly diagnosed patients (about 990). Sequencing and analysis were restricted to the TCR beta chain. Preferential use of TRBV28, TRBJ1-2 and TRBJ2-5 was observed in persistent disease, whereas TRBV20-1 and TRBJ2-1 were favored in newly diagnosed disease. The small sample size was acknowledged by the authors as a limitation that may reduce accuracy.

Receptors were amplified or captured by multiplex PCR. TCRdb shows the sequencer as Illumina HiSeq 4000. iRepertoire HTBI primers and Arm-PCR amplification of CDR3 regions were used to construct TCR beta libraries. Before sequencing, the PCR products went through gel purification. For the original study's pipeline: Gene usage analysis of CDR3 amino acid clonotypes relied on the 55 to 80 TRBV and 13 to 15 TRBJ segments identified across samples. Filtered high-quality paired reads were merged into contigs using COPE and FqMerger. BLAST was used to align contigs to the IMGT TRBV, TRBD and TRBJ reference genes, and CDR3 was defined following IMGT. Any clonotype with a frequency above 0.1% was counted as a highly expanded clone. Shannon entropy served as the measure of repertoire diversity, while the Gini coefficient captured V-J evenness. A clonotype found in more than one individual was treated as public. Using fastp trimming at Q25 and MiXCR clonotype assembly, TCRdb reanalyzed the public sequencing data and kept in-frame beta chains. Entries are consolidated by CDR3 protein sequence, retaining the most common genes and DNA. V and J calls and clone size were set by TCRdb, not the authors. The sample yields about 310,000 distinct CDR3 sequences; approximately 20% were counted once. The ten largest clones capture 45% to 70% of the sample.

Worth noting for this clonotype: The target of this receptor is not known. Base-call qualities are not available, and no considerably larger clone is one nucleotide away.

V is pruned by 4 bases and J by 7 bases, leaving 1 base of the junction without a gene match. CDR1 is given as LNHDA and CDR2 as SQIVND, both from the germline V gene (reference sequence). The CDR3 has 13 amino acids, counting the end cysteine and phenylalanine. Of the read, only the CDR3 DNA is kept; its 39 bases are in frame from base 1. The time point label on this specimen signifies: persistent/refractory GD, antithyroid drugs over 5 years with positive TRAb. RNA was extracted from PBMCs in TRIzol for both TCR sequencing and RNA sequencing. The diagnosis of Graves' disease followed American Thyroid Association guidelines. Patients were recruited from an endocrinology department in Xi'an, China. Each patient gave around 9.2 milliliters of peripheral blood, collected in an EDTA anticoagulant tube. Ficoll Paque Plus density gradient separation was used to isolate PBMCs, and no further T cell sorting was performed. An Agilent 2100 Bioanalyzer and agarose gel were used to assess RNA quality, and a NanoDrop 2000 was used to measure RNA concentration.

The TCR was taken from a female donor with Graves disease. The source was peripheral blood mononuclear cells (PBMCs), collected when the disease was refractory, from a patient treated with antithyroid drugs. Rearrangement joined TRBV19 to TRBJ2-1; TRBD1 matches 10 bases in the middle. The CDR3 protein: CASSRTGGNEQFF. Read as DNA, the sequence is TGTGCCAGTAGTAGGACAGGGGGGAATGAGCAGTTCTTC.